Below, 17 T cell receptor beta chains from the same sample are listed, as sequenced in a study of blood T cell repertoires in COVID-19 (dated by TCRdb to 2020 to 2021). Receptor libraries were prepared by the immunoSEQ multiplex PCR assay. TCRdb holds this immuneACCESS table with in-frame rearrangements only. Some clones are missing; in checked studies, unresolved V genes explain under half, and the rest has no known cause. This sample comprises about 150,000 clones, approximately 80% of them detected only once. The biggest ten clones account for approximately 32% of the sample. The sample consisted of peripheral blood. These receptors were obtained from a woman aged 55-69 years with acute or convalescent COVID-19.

The DNA of the CDR3 is TGTGCCAGCAGCCTAGGGACATATAGCAATCAGCCCCAGCATTTT. Protein sequence: CASSLGTYSNQPQHF. This chain links TRBV3-1 (or the pseudogene TRBV3-2) with TRBJ1-5, with D maybe TRBD1 (6 bases). This CDR3 spans 15 amino acids. V lost 4 bases and J lost 0, with 10 bases in between. Germline CDR1 and CDR2: LGHDT and YNNKEL (reference sequence).

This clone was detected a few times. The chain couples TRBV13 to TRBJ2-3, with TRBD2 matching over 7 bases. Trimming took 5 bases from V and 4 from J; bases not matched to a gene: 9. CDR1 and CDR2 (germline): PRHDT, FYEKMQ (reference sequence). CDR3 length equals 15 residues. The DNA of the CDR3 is TGTGCCAGCAGCATCGTTGCGGGGGAGGCAGATACGCAGTATTTT. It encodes CASSIVAGEADTQYF. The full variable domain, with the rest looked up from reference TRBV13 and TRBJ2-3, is AAGVIQSPRHLIKEKRETATLKCYPIPRHDTVYWYQQGPGQDPQFLISFYEKMQSDKGSIPDRFSAQQFSDYHSELNMSSLELGDSALYFCASSIVAGEADTQYFGPGTRLTVL.

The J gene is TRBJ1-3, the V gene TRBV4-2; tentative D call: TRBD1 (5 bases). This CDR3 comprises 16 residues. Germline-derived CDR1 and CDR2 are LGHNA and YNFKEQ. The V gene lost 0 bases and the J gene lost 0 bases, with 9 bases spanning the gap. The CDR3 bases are TGTGCCAGCAGCCAAGATGGGGCAGACTCTGGAAACACCATATATTTT. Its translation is CASSQDGADSGNTIYF.

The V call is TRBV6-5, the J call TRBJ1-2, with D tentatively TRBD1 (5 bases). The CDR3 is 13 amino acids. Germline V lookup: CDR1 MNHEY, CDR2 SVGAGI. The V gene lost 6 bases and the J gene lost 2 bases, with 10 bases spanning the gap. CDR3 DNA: TGTGCCAGCAGCCCCGACAGAAACTATGGCTACACCTTC. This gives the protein CASSPDRNYGYTF.

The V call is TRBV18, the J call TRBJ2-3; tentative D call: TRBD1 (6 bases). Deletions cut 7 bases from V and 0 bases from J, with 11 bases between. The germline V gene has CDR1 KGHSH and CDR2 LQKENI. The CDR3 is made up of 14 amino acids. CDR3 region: CASLGQYSTDTQYF. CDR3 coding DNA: TGTGCCAGCTTAGGACAGTATAGCACAGATACGCAGTATTTT.

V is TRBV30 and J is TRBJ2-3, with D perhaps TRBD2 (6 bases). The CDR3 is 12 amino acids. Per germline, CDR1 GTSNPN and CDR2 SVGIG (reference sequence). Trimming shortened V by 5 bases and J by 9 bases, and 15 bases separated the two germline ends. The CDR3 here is CAWAGSPETQYF. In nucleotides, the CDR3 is TGTGCCTGGGCGGGGAGTCCGGAGACGCAGTATTTT.

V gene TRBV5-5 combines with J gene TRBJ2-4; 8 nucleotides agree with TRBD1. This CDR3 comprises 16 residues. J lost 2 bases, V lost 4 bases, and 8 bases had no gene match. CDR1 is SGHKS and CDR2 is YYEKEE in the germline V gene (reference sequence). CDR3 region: CASSPWTGRTKNIQYF. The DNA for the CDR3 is TGTGCCAGCAGCCCTTGGACAGGGAGGACCAAAAACATTCAGTACTTC. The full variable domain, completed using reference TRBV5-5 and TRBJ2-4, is DAGVTQSPTHLIKTRGQQVTLRCSPISGHKSVSWYQQVLGQGPQFIFQYYEKEERGRGNFPDRFSARQFPNYSSELNVNALLLGDSALYLCASSPWTGRTKNIQYFGAGTRLSVL.

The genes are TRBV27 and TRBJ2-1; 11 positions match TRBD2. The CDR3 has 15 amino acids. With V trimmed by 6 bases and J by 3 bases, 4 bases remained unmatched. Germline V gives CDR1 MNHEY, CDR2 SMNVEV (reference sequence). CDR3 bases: TGTGCCAGCAGCGACGGGACTAGCGGCTACAATGAGCAGTTCTTC. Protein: CASSDGTSGYNEQFF.

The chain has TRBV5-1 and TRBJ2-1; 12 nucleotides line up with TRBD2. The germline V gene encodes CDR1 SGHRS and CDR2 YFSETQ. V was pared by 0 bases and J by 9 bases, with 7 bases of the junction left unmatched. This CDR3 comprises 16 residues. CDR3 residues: CASSLVSSGGAGEQFF. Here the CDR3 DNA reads TGCGCCAGCAGCTTGGTTTCTAGCGGGGGGGCGGGTGAGCAGTTCTTC.

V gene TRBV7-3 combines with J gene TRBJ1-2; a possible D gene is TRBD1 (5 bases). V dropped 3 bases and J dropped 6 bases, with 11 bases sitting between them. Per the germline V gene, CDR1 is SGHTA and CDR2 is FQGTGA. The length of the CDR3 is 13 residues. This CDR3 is CASSFLGGNGYTF. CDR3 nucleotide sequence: TGTGCCAGCAGCTTTTTGGGGGGGAATGGCTACACCTTC.

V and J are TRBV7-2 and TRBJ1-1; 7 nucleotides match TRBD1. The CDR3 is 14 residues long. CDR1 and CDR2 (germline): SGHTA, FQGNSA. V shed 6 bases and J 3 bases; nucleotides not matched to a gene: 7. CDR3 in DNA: TGTGCCAGCAGAAGACAGGGACTCGACACTGAAGCTTTCTTT. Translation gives CASRRQGLDTEAFF. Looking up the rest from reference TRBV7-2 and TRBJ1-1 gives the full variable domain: GAGVSQSPSNKVTEKGKDVELRCDPISGHTALYWYRQSLGQGLEFLIYFQGNSAPDKSGLPSDRFSAERTGGSVSTLTIQRTQQEDSAVYLCASRRQGLDTEAFFGQGTRLTVV.

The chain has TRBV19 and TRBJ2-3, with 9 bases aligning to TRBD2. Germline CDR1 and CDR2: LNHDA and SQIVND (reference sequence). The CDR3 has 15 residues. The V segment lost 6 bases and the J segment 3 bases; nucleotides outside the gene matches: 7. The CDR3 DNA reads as TGTGCCAGTAGAGGCGGGGGGGCCGCAACAGATACGCAGTATTTT. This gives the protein CASRGGGAATDTQYF.

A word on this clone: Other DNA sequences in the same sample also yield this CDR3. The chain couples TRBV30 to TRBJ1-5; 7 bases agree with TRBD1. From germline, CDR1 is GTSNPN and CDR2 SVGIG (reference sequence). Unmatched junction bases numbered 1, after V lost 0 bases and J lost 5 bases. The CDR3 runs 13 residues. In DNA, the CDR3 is TGTGCCTGGAGTGTGCAGGGGGATCAGCCCCAGCATTTT. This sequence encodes CAWSVQGDQPQHF. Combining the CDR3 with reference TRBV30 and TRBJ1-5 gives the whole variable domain SQTIHQWPATLVQPVGSPLSLECTVEGTSNPNLYWYRQAAGRGLQLLFYSVGIGQISSEVPQNLSASRPQDRQFILSSKKLLLSDSGFYLCAWSVQGDQPQHFGDGTRLSIL.

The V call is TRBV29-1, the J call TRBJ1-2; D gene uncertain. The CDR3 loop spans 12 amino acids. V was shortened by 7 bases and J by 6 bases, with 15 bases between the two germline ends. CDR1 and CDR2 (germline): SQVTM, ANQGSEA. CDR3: CSAASQEDGYTF. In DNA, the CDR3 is TGCAGCGCCGCCTCTCAGGAGGATGGCTACACCTTC.

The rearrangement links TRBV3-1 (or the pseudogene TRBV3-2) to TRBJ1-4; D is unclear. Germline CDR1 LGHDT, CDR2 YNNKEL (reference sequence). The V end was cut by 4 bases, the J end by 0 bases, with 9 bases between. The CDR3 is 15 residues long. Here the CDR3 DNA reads TGTGCCAGCAGCCCCCAGATTGCAACTAATGAAAAACTGTTTTTT. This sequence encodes CASSPQIATNEKLFF.

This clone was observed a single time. CDR3 DNA sequence: TGTGCCAGCAGGGACAGGGCGAACACCGGGGAGCTGTTTTTT. Its translation is CASRDRANTGELFF. The J gene is TRBJ2-2, the V gene TRBV6-5; 8 bases match TRBD1. The CDR3 spans 14 residues. Germline V gene data show CDR1 as MNHEY and CDR2 as SVGAGI. The V and J ends lost 6 bases and 0 bases, in that order; junction bases with no gene match: 0.

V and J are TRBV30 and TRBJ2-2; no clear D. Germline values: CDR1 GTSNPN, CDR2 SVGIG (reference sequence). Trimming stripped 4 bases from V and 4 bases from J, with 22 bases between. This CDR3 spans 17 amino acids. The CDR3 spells CAWKHRWPTTGTGELFF. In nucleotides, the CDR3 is TGTGCCTGGAAGCATCGTTGGCCGACGACGGGCACCGGGGAGCTGTTTTTT.